One sample yielded the 19 T cell receptor beta chains listed below, sequenced in a study of blood T cell repertoires in COVID-19. Produced via immunoSEQ multiplex PCR; TCRdb's table is partial and in-frame only. The sample has about 250,000 clones; approximately 82% are singletons. Sequencing was done on a sample of peripheral blood. The source of these receptors is a man of 80 years or more with acute or convalescent COVID-19.

The chain is built from TRBV29-1 and TRBJ1-2; D possibly corresponds to TRBD1 (6 bases). The CDR3 loop spans 12 amino acids. Germline loops: CDR1 SQVTM, CDR2 ANQGSEA. Trimming cost V 8 bases and J 4 bases, with 14 bases left between them. The CDR3 bases are TGCAGCTGTTACAGGGAAAGCTATGGCTACACCTTC. Translating it yields CSCYRESYGYTF. Full variable domain (missing parts from reference TRBV29-1 and TRBJ1-2): SAVISQKPSRDICQRGTSLTIQCQVDSQVTMMFWYRQQPGQSLTLIATANQGSEATYESGFVIDKFPISRPNLTFSTLTVSNMSPEDSSIYLCSCYRESYGYTFGSGTRLTVV.

The chain couples TRBV9 to TRBJ2-5; 7 nucleotides line up with TRBD1. CDR3 length equals 13 residues. Trimming removed 3 bases from V and 1 base from J; junction bases left unmatched: 0. Germline CDR1 SGDLS, CDR2 YYNGEE. CDR3 region: CASSEGAQETQYF. The CDR3 DNA is TGTGCCAGCAGCGAGGGGGCCCAAGAGACCCAGTACTTC. Looking up the rest from reference TRBV9 and TRBJ2-5 gives the full variable domain: DSGVTQTPKHLITATGQRVTLRCSPRSGDLSVYWYQQSLDQGLQFLIQYYNGEERAKGNILERFSAQQFPDLHSELNLSSLELGDSALYFCASSEGAQETQYFGPGTRLLVL.

The chain employs TRBV9 and TRBJ2-3, with TRBD2 as a possible D gene (6 bases). Trimming took 7 bases from V and 4 from J, leaving 19 bases between them. The V gene's germline CDR1 is SGDLS and CDR2 YYNGEE. This CDR3 comprises 15 residues. The CDR3 is CASSSFGGPPDTQYF. CDR3 DNA sequence: TGTGCCAGCTCCTCCTTCGGGGGTCCACCAGATACGCAGTATTTT.

This clone appeared a single time. V gene TRBV5-1 combines with J gene TRBJ2-7, with 8 bases aligning to TRBD1. Germline CDR1 is SGHRS and CDR2 is YFSETQ. This CDR3 region has 15 residues. The ends lost 4 bases at V and 3 bases at J; junction bases unmatched: 9. CDR3 sequence: CASSRGTGQLYEQYF. The DNA of the CDR3 is TGCGCCAGCAGCCGAGGGACAGGACAACTCTACGAGCAGTACTTC.

The V and J genes are TRBV28 and TRBJ1-2; D call uncertain. The CDR3 contains 12 residues. CDR1 MDHEN and CDR2 SYDVKM come from the germline V gene. Trimming took off 3 bases at V and 5 bases at J, with 7 bases between the two ends. The CDR3 nucleotides are TGTGCCAGCAGTTTTACAGCTTATGGCTACACCTTC. Translating gives CASSFTAYGYTF.

The chain is built from TRBV9 and TRBJ2-2; the match to TRBD2 covers 8 bases. V dropped 0 bases and J dropped 6; count of bases not matched to a gene: 10. Germline V CDR1 and CDR2: SGDLS, YYNGEE. This CDR3 comprises 17 residues. CDR3 protein: CASSVGGSGKVAGELFF. The CDR3 nucleotides read TGTGCCAGCAGCGTAGGAGGTAGCGGGAAGGTCGCCGGGGAGCTGTTTTTT.

This clone showed up just once. The chain carries TRBV5-8 and TRBJ2-6; D is unclear. Trimming removed 0 bases from V and 0 bases from J, with 13 bases in between. Per the germline V gene, CDR1 is SGHTS and CDR2 is YDEGEE. The CDR3 is 18 residues long. CDR3: CASSLVVGRYSGANVLTF. In DNA, the CDR3 is TGTGCCAGCAGCTTGGTCGTCGGCAGGTACTCTGGGGCCAACGTCCTGACTTTC.

The chain employs TRBV5-4 and TRBJ1-1; possible D gene TRBD1, 6 bases. Germline CDR1 reads SGHNT; CDR2 reads YYREEE (reference sequence). Trimming took off 0 bases at V and 0 bases at J, with 12 bases between the two ends. The CDR3 has 16 amino acids. The CDR3 loop is CASSLDPDRMNTEAFF. DNA for the CDR3: TGTGCCAGCAGCTTGGACCCGGACAGAATGAACACTGAAGCTTTCTTT.

V and J are TRBV27 and TRBJ1-2; D perhaps matches TRBD1 (6 bases). V lost 3 bases and J 0 bases, leaving 14 bases between the germline ends. This CDR3 has 16 residues. Germline V lookup: CDR1 MNHEY, CDR2 SMNVEV (reference sequence). CDR3 sequence: CASSFIQGPANYGYTF. CDR3 DNA: TGTGCCAGCAGTTTTATTCAGGGGCCGGCTAACTATGGCTACACCTTC.

This clone was picked up a small number of times. The chain couples TRBV28 to TRBJ2-7, with D possibly matching TRBD2 (6 bases). Deletions cut 5 bases from V and 6 bases from J, with 26 bases between. CDR3 length: 17 amino acids. Germline V gene lookup returns CDR1 MDHEN and CDR2 SYDVKM. CDR3 DNA sequence: TGTGCCAGCAGTCCTTCCCCGGGGGTGGAGGAAGGGGTCGAGCAGTACTTC. It specifies CASSPSPGVEEGVEQYF.

V and J are TRBV2 and TRBJ1-5, with D perhaps matching TRBD1 (5 bases). Germline V lookup: CDR1 SNHLY, CDR2 FYNNEI. The CDR3 spans 12 residues. The germline V and J ends were trimmed by 5 bases and 4 bases, with 6 bases remaining between them. CDR3 sequence: CASSPGNQPQHF. CDR3 DNA: TGTGCCAGCAGTCCAGGGAATCAGCCCCAGCATTTT.

V usage is TRBV7-9 and J usage is TRBJ1-2; 9 bases are a match to TRBD1. Germline V gene data show CDR1 as SEHNR and CDR2 as FQNEAQ (reference sequence). The CDR3 has 13 residues. Trimming took 6 bases from V and 7 from J; bases not matched to a gene: 6. The CDR3, as DNA: TGTGCCAGCAGGATGGGGACAGGGAGTGGCTACACCTTC. The encoded protein is CASRMGTGSGYTF.

The genes are TRBV6-6 and TRBJ1-2; 7 bases map to TRBD1. The V gene end was trimmed by 6 bases and the J gene end by 6 bases; junction bases not matched to a gene: 4. There are 12 residues in the CDR3. Per the germline V gene, CDR1 is MNHNY and CDR2 is SVGAGI (reference sequence). CDR3 protein: CASSLTGNGYTF. In nucleotides, the CDR3 is TGTGCCAGCAGCCTGACAGGGAATGGCTACACCTTC.

J is TRBJ1-5 and V is TRBV7-2; D not resolved. The germline gives CDR1 SGHTA, CDR2 FQGNSA. There are 13 residues in the CDR3. V lost 6 bases and J 5 bases, leaving 11 bases between the germline ends. In DNA, the CDR3 is TGTGCCAGCAGTCGCCTGGCGGATCAGCCCCAGCATTTT. It specifies CASSRLADQPQHF.

The V call is TRBV7-2, the J call TRBJ2-7; 9 positions match TRBD2. Unmatched junction bases numbered 11, after V lost 5 bases and J lost 0 bases. The CDR3 covers 17 residues. Germline V gives CDR1 SGHTA, CDR2 FQGNSA. The CDR3 reads CASSPRGTSHLSYEQYF. In DNA, the CDR3 is TGTGCCAGCAGCCCGAGGGGGACTAGCCACCTCTCCTACGAGCAGTACTTC. The variable domain in full, with the rest retrieved from reference TRBV7-2 and TRBJ2-7, is GAGVSQSPSNKVTEKGKDVELRCDPISGHTALYWYRQSLGQGLEFLIYFQGNSAPDKSGLPSDRFSAERTGGSVSTLTIQRTQQEDSAVYLCASSPRGTSHLSYEQYFGPGTRLTVT.

The J gene is TRBJ2-5, the V gene TRBV29-1; the match to TRBD1 covers 9 bases. The CDR3 spans 13 residues. Germline V gene sequence: CDR1 SQVTM, CDR2 ANQGSEA. The junction had 7 bases not matched to a gene; V was cut back by 6 bases and J by 5 bases. CDR3 sequence reads: CSVPGQGRETQYF. The CDR3 DNA follows: TGCAGCGTCCCGGGACAGGGCCGGGAGACCCAGTACTTC.

With regard to this clone: At the DNA level, this CDR3 is encoded by other sequences in the same sample as well. V and J are TRBV4-2 and TRBJ2-7; TRBD2 aligns across 7 bases. Losses at the gene ends were 2 bases for V and 2 bases for J; bases not matched to a gene: 3. In germline, CDR1 is LGHNA, CDR2 YNFKEQ. The CDR3 has 14 amino acids. The CDR3 DNA is TGTGCCAGCAGCCAATCCGGGACTACCTACGAGCAGTACTTC. Its protein is CASSQSGTTYEQYF.

V and J are TRBV5-6 and TRBJ1-3; 10 bases align to TRBD1. Germline assignment: CDR1 SGHDT and CDR2 YYEEEE. The CDR3 consists of 15 residues. With V trimmed by 2 bases and J by 2 bases, 1 base remained unmatched. CDR3 nucleotides: TGTGCCAGCAGCTTTGACAGGGGGCCTGGAAACACCATATATTTT. It encodes CASSFDRGPGNTIYF.

J is TRBJ2-3 and V is TRBV29-1, with 9 bases that match TRBD1. The CDR3 totals 14 residues. Germline loops: CDR1 SQVTM, CDR2 ANQGSEA. Trimming removed 6 bases from V and 3 bases from J; junction bases left unmatched: 7. For the CDR3, the DNA is TGCAGCGTGGGCTGGGGACAGGGAACAGATACGCAGTATTTT. Its protein is CSVGWGQGTDTQYF.